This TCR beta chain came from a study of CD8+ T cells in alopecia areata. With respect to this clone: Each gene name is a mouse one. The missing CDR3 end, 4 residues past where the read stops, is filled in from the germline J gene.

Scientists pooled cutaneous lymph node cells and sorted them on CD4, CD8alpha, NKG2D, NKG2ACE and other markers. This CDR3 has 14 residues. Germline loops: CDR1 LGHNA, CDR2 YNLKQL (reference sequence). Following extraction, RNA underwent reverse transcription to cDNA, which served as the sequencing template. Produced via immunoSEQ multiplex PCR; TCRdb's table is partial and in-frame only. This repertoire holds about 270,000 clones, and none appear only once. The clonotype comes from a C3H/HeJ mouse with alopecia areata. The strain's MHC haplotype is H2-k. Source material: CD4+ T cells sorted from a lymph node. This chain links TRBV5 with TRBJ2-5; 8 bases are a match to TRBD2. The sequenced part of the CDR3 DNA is TGTGCCAGCAGCGGCTGGGGGGAAAGGGAC. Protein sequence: CASSGWGERD. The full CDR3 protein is CASSGWGERDTQYF.